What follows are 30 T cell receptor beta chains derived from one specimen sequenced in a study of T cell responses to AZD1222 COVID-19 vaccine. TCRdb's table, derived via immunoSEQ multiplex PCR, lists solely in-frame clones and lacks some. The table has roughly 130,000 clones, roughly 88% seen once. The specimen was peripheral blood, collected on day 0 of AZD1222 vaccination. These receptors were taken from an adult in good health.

The CDR3, as DNA: TGTGCCAGCAGCCGACAGGGGGCAATTTACAATGAGCAGTTCTTC. Amino acid sequence: CASSRQGAIYNEQFF. The chain recombines TRBV28 with TRBJ2-1; TRBD1 agrees at 10 bases. Germline values: CDR1 MDHEN, CDR2 SYDVKM. The CDR3 has 15 residues. V shed 6 bases and J 4 bases; nucleotides not matched to a gene: 6. Variable domain in full (rest from reference TRBV28 and TRBJ2-1): DVKVTQSSRYLVKRTGEKVFLECVQDMDHENMFWYRQDPGLGLRLIYFSYDVKMKEKGDIPEGYSVSREKKERFSLILESASTNQTSMYLCASSRQGAIYNEQFFGPGTRLTVL.

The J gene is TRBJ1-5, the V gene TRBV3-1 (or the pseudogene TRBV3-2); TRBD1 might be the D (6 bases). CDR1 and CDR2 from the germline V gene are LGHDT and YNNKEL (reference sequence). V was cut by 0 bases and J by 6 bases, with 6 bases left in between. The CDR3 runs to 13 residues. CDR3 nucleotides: TGTGCCAGCAGCCAAGACAGGGGTCAGCCCCAGCATTTT. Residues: CASSQDRGQPQHF.

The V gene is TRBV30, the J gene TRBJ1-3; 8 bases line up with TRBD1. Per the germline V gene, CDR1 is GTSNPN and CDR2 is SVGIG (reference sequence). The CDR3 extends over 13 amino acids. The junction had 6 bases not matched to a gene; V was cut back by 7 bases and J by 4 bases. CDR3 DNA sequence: TGTGCCTCCCAGGGGGCGTCCGGAAACACCATATATTTT. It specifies CASQGASGNTIYF.

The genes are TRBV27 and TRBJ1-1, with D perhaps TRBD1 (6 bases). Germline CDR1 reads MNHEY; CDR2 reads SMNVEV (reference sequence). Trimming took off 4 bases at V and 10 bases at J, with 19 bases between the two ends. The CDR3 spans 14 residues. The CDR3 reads CASSSDLRGGGAFF. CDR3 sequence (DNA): TGTGCCAGCAGTTCTGACCTAAGAGGGGGGGGAGCTTTCTTT.

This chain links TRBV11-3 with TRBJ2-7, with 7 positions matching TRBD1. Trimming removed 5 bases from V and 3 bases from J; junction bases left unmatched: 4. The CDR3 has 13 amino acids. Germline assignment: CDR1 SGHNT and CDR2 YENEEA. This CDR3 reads CASSPTGFYEQYF. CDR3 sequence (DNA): TGTGCCAGCAGCCCGACAGGGTTCTACGAGCAGTACTTC.

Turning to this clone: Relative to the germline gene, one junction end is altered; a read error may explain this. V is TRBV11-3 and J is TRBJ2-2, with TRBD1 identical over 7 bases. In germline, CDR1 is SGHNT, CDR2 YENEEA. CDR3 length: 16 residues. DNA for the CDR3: TGTGCCAGCACCTTACAGGGGCGGTCGAACACCGGGGAGCTGTTTTTT. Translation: CASTLQGRSNTGELFF.

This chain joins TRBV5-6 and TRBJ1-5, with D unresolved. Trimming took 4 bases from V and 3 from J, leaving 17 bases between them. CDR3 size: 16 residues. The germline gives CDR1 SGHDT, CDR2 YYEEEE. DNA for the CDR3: TGTGCCAGCAGCCTTAGGGTGTCCGGTAACAATCAGCCCCAGCATTTT. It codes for CASSLRVSGNNQPQHF.

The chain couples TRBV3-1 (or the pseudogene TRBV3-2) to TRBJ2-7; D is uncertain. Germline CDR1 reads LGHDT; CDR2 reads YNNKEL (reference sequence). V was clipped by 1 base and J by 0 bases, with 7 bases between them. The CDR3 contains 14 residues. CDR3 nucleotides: TGTGCCAGCAGCCAAGGGTACAGCTCCTACGAGCAGTACTTC. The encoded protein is CASSQGYSSYEQYF.

The CDR3 spells CASSAYGEQFF. CDR3 sequence (DNA): TGTGCCAGCAGCGCCTACGGGGAGCAGTTCTTC. This chain connects TRBV11-2 to TRBJ2-1; unclear D gene. V was shortened by 5 bases and J by 10 bases, with 9 bases between the two germline ends. The CDR3 has 11 amino acids. The germline V gene has CDR1 SGHAT and CDR2 FQNNGV.

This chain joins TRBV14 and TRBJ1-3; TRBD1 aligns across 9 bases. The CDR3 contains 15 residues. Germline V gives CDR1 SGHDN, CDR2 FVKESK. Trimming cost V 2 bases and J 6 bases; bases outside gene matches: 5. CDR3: CASSQRRTGENTIYF. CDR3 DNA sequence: TGTGCCAGCAGCCAACGACGGACAGGGGAAAACACCATATATTTT.

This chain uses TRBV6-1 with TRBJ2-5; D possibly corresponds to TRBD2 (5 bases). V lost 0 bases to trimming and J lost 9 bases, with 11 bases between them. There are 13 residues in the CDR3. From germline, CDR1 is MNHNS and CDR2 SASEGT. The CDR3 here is CASSEAMPGAQYF. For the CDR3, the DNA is TGTGCCAGCAGTGAAGCGATGCCCGGGGCCCAGTACTTC.

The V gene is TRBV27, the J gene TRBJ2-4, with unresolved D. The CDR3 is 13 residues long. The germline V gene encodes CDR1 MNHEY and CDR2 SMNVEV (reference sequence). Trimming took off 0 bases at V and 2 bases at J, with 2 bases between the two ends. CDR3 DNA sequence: TGTGCCAGCAGTTTATCGTCCAAAAACATTCAGTACTTC. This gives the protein CASSLSSKNIQYF.

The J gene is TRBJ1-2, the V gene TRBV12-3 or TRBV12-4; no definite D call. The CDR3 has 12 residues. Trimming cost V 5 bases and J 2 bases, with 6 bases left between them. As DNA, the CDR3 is TGTGCCAGCAGTCCCCAGAACTATGGCTACACCTTC. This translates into CASSPQNYGYTF.

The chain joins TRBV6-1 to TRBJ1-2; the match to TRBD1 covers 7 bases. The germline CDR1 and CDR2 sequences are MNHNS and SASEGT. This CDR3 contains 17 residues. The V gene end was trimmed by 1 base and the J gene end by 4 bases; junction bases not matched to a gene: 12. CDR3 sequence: CASSEGGTAQGLYGYTF. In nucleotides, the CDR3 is TGTGCCAGCAGTGAAGGGGGGACAGCGCAAGGTCTCTATGGCTACACCTTC.

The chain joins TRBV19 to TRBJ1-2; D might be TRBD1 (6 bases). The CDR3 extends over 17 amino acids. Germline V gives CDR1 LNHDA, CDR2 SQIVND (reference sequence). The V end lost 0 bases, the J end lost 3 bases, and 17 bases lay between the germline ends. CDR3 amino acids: CASSIDIGKQGDYGYTF. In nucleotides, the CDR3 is TGTGCCAGTAGTATAGATATCGGGAAACAGGGAGACTATGGCTACACCTTC. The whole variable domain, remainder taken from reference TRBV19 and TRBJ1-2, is DGGITQSPKYLFRKEGQNVTLSCEQNLNHDAMYWYRQDPGQGLRLIYYSQIVNDFQKGDIAEGYSVSREKKESFPLTVTSAQKNPTAFYLCASSIDIGKQGDYGYTFGSGTRLTVV.

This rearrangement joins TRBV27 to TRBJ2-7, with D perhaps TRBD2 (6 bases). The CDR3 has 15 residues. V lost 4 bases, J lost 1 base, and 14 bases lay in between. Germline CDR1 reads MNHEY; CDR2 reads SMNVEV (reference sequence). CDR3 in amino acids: CASSSRGTQSYEQYF. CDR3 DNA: TGTGCCAGCAGTTCCCGCGGGACCCAGTCCTACGAGCAGTACTTC.

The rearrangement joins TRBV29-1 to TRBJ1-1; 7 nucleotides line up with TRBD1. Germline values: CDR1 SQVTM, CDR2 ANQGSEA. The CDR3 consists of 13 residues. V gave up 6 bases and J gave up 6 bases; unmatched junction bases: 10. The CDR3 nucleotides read TGCAGCGTGATCTTCGGGACAGCTTCTGAAGCTTTCTTT. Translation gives CSVIFGTASEAFF.

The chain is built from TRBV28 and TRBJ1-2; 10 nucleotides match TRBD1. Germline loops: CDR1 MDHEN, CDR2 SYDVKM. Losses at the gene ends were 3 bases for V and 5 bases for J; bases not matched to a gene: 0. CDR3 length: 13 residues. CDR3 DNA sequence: TGTGCCAGCAGTTTGGGACAGGGGTATGGCTACACCTTC. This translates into CASSLGQGYGYTF.

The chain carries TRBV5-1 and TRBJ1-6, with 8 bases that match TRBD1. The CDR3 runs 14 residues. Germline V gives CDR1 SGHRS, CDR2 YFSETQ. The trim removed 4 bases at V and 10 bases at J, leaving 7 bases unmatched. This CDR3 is CASSPGTGVSPLHF. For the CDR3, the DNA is TGCGCCAGCAGCCCCGGGACAGGAGTCTCACCCCTCCACTTT.

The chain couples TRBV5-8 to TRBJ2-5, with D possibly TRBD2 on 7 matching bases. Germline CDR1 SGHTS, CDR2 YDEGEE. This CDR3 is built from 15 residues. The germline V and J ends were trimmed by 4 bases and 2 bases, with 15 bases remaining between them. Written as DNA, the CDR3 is TGTGCCAGCAGCCGGGGGGCCCTGGAACAAGAGACCCAGTACTTC. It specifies CASSRGALEQETQYF. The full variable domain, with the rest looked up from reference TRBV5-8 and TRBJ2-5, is EAGVTQSPTHLIKTRGQQATLRCSPISGHTSVYWYQQALGLGLQFLLWYDEGEERNRGNFPPRFSGRQFPNYSSELNVNALELEDSALYLCASSRGALEQETQYFGPGTRLLVL.

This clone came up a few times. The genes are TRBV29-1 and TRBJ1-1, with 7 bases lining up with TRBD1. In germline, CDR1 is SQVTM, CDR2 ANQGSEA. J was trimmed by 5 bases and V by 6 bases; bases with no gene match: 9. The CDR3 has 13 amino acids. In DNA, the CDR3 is TGCAGCGTCTCACAGGGGCAGGGGACTGAAGCTTTCTTT. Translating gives CSVSQGQGTEAFF. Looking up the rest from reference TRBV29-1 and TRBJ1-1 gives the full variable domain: SAVISQKPSRDICQRGTSLTIQCQVDSQVTMMFWYRQQPGQSLTLIATANQGSEATYESGFVIDKFPISRPNLTFSTLTVSNMSPEDSSIYLCSVSQGQGTEAFFGQGTRLTVV.

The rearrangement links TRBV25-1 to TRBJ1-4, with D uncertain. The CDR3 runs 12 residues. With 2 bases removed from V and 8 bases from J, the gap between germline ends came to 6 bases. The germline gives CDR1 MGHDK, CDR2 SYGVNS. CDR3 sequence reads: CASSEQMEKLFF. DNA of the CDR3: TGTGCCAGCAGTGAACAAATGGAAAAACTGTTTTTT.

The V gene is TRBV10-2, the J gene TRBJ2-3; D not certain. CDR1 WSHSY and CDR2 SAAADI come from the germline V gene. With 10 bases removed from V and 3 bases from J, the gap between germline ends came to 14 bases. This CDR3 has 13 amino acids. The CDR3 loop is CATGLRRTDTQYF. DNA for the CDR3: TGCGCCACCGGTTTAAGGCGGACAGATACGCAGTATTTT.

CDR3 in amino acids: CASSSRMNTEAFF. CDR3 sequence (DNA): TGTGCCAGCAGCTCCCGCATGAACACTGAAGCTTTCTTT. The chain recombines TRBV7-3 with TRBJ1-1; no clear D. The CDR3 length is 13 residues. Per the germline V gene, CDR1 is SGHTA and CDR2 is FQGTGA. With 4 bases removed from V and 0 bases from J, the gap between germline ends came to 6 bases. The whole variable domain, remainder taken from reference TRBV7-3 and TRBJ1-1, is GAGVSQTPSNKVTEKGKYVELRCDPISGHTALYWYRQSLGQGPEFLIYFQGTGAADDSGLPNDRFFAVRPEGSVSTLKIQRTERGDSAVYLCASSSRMNTEAFFGQGTRLTVV.

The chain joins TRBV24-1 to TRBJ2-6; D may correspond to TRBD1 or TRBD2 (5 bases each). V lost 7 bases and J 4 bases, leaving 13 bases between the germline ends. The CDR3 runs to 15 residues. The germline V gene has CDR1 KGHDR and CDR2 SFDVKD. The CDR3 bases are TGTGCCACCAGCCGGGGCCTTGCCGGGGCCAACGTCCTGACTTTC. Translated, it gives CATSRGLAGANVLTF.

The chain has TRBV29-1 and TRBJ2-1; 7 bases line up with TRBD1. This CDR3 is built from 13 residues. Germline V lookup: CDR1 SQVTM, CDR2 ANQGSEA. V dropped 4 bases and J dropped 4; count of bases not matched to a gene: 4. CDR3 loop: CSVGTGVYNEQFF. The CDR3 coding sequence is TGCAGCGTTGGGACAGGCGTATACAATGAGCAGTTCTTC.

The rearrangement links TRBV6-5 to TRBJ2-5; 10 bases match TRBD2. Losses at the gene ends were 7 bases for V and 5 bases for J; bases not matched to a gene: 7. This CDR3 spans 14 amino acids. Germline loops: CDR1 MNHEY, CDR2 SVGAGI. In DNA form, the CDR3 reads TGTGCCAGCAATCTAGCGGGAGTAAGGGAGACCCAGTACTTC. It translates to CASNLAGVRETQYF.

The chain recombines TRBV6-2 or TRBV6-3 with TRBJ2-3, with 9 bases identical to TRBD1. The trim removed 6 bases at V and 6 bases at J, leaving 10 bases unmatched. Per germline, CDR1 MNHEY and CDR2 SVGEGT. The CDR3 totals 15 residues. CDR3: CASSTIGQGRDTQYF. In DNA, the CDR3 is TGTGCCAGCAGCACCATCGGACAGGGGCGGGATACGCAGTATTTT.

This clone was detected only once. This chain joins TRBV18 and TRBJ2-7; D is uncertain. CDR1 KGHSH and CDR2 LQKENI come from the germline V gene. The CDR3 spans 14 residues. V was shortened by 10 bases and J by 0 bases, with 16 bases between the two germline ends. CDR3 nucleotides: TGTGCCATACCCCCCCGGGTCGTCTCCTACGAGCAGTACTTC. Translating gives CAIPPRVVSYEQYF. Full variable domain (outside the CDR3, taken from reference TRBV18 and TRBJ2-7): NAGVMQNPRHLVRRRGQEARLRCSPMKGHSHVYWYRQLPEEGLKFMVYLQKENIIDESGMPKERFSAEFPKEGPSILRIQQVVRGDSAAYFCAIPPRVVSYEQYFGPGTRLTVT.

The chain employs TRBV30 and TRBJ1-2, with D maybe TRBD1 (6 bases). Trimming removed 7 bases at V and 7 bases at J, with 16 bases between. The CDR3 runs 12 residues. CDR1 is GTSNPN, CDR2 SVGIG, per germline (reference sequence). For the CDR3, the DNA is TGTGCCTCAGAGGGGGTGGTCCGTGGCTACACCTTC. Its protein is CASEGVVRGYTF.